The 19 T cell receptor beta chains reported below all come from one sample, sequenced in a study of cytomegalovirus exposure and HLA in healthy donors. With 60 Vbeta and 13 Jbeta primers, the PCR was carried out. This table comes from immunoSEQ multiplex PCR, and its TCRdb copy is limited to in-frame clones, with some not included. Of 150,000 to 200,000 clones in the sample, about 88% are singletons; the top ten hold roughly 2%. The sample comprised PBMCs. These receptors originate from a woman younger than 35 in good health and CMV-seronegative.

V usage is TRBV7-8 and J usage is TRBJ2-5; D is ambiguous. V was cut by 2 bases and J by 1 base, with 5 bases left in between. The CDR3 runs to 13 residues. CDR1 and CDR2 (germline): SGHVS, FQNEAQ. CDR3: CASSLFFQETQYF. In DNA, the CDR3 is TGTGCCAGCAGCTTATTCTTCCAAGAGACCCAGTACTTC.

As concerns this clone: Compared with germline, one end of the junction differs, possibly owing to a read error. The CDR3 DNA sequence: TGTTCCAGCAGCTTAGCGCGCTATGGCTACACCTTC. Protein: CSSSLARYGYTF. The chain employs TRBV7-9 and TRBJ1-2, with D unclear. CDR3 length equals 12 residues. CDR1 SEHNR and CDR2 FQNEAQ come from the germline V gene (reference sequence).

The chain combines TRBV9 with TRBJ1-2; D gene unclear. CDR3 length equals 12 residues. CDR1 is SGDLS, CDR2 YYNGEE, per germline. V was cut by 4 bases and J by 4 bases, with 8 bases left in between. The CDR3 DNA reads as TGTGCCAGCAGCTCAATCCCCTATGGCTACACCTTC. Translating gives CASSSIPYGYTF.

The DNA of the CDR3 is TGTGCCAGCAGCTCTCAGGGTTCTGGTGGCGGAAAACTGTTTTTT. Translating it yields CASSSQGSGGGKLFF. This sequence joins TRBV5-4 and TRBJ1-4, with TRBD1 as a possible D gene (5 bases). The CDR3 length is 15 residues. Trimming removed 3 bases from V and 10 bases from J, with 19 bases in between. The germline V gene has CDR1 SGHNT and CDR2 YYREEE (reference sequence).

The V call is TRBV18, the J call TRBJ1-6; D not certain. The V and J ends lost 6 bases and 7 bases respectively, with 10 bases between them. The CDR3 runs 13 residues. Germline assignment: CDR1 KGHSH and CDR2 LQKENI. The CDR3 loop is CASSTQLNSPLHF. In DNA, the CDR3 is TGTGCCAGCTCTACACAGTTGAATTCACCCCTCCACTTT.

J is TRBJ2-7 and V is TRBV2; weak D call: TRBD1 (5 bases). V was clipped by 6 bases and J by 5 bases, with 14 bases between them. Germline-derived CDR1 and CDR2 are SNHLY and FYNNEI. The CDR3 runs to 13 residues. Written as DNA, the CDR3 is TGTGCCAGCAGGGACAATCTCAACCACGAGCAGTACTTC. Its translation: CASRDNLNHEQYF.

This clone was found once. The chain has TRBV2 and TRBJ2-3; a possible D gene is TRBD2 (5 bases). Trimming shortened V by 5 bases and J by 9 bases, and 15 bases separated the two germline ends. Looked up from germline, CDR1 is SNHLY and CDR2 is FYNNEI. The CDR3 covers 13 residues. CDR3 DNA sequence: TGTGCCAGCAGTCTAAAGCCGGAGGAAACGCAGTATTTT. Its protein product is CASSLKPEETQYF.

V gene TRBV28 combines with J gene TRBJ2-7, with a possible D match to TRBD1 (5 bases). The germline gives CDR1 MDHEN, CDR2 SYDVKM. The CDR3 contains 14 residues. Trimming removed 4 bases from V and 1 base from J, with 11 bases in between. DNA for the CDR3: TGTGCCAGCAGTTCCCATGACAGTTCCTACGAGCAGTACTTC. Protein: CASSSHDSSYEQYF.

The rearrangement joins TRBV6-5 to TRBJ2-5, with TRBD2 as a possible D gene (6 bases). With 6 bases removed from V and 7 bases from J, the gap between germline ends came to 15 bases. Germline V gives CDR1 MNHEY, CDR2 SVGAGI. The CDR3 loop spans 13 amino acids. The CDR3 sequence: CASSPTRGVTQYF. DNA for the CDR3: TGTGCCAGCAGCCCGACTAGAGGTGTGACCCAGTACTTC.

The chain couples TRBV6-1 to TRBJ2-7; D remains ambiguous. From germline, CDR1 is MNHNS and CDR2 SASEGT. The CDR3 contains 11 residues. The V end lost 7 bases, the J end lost 2 bases, and 6 bases lay between the germline ends. CDR3 region: CASTGAYEQYF. The CDR3, as DNA: TGTGCCAGCACCGGAGCCTACGAGCAGTACTTC.

V and J are TRBV19 and TRBJ2-7; TRBD1 aligns across 9 bases. CDR3 length: 12 amino acids. Germline V CDR1 and CDR2: LNHDA, SQIVND (reference sequence). J was trimmed by 9 bases and V by 9 bases; bases with no gene match: 9. Written as DNA, the CDR3 is TGTGCCAGCGAGGGACAGGGAAGAACGCAGTACTTC. Translation gives CASEGQGRTQYF.

CDR3 bases: TGTGCCAGCAGTCTAGTGCTCTCTGGGGCCAACGTCCTGACTTTC. The encoded protein is CASSLVLSGANVLTF. The genes are TRBV6-5 and TRBJ2-6, with D uncertain. V lost 5 bases to trimming and J lost 0 bases, with 8 bases between them. CDR3 length equals 15 residues. The germline V gene encodes CDR1 MNHEY and CDR2 SVGAGI.

The chain joins TRBV28 to TRBJ1-5, with TRBD1 matching over 9 bases. The CDR3 totals 16 residues. CDR1 and CDR2 (germline): MDHEN, SYDVKM. J was trimmed by 5 bases and V by 3 bases; bases with no gene match: 8. CDR3 loop: CASSFTGTGRHQPQHF. CDR3 sequence (DNA): TGTGCCAGCAGTTTTACCGGGACAGGGAGACATCAGCCCCAGCATTTT.

This clone was observed a single time. This chain uses TRBV28 with TRBJ2-1; D is uncertain. The germline V gene encodes CDR1 MDHEN and CDR2 SYDVKM. V lost 3 bases and J 8 bases, leaving 8 bases between the germline ends. The CDR3 sequence is 12 residues long. The CDR3 nucleotides are TGTGCCAGCAGTTTGTCGGTCTATGAGCAGTTCTTC. Amino acid sequence: CASSLSVYEQFF.

Of note for this clone: At the DNA level, this CDR3 is encoded by other sequences in the same sample as well. This chain uses TRBV6-5 with TRBJ2-1; tentative D call: TRBD2 (6 bases). CDR3 length: 14 amino acids. Germline V gives CDR1 MNHEY, CDR2 SVGAGI. Trimming cost V 3 bases and J 1 base, with 7 bases left between them. The CDR3 region is CASSYGGSYNEQFF. CDR3 DNA: TGTGCCAGCAGTTATGGAGGGTCCTACAATGAGCAGTTCTTC.

The chain has TRBV28 and TRBJ1-4, with 10 bases matching TRBD1. Losses at the gene ends were 5 bases for V and 4 bases for J; bases not matched to a gene: 7. Germline-derived CDR1 and CDR2 are MDHEN and SYDVKM. The CDR3 is 16 amino acids. CDR3 DNA sequence: TGTGCCAGCAGTACCCCAGGGACAGGGGTTAATGAAAAACTGTTTTTT. Encoded protein: CASSTPGTGVNEKLFF.

This clone appeared a single time. Within the sample, other DNA sequences also encode this same CDR3. The chain joins TRBV11-2 to TRBJ2-1; D unresolved. The CDR3 is made up of 13 amino acids. Germline V gene lookup returns CDR1 SGHAT and CDR2 FQNNGV. Trimming cost V 5 bases and J 4 bases, with 9 bases left between them. The CDR3 spells CASSLGSYNEQFF. The CDR3 bases are TGTGCCAGCAGCCTCGGGTCTTACAATGAGCAGTTCTTC.

The rearrangement links TRBV4-1 to TRBJ1-2; 8 bases line up with TRBD1. CDR1 is MGHRA and CDR2 is YSYEKL in the germline V gene. This CDR3 contains 14 residues. V shed 6 bases and J 3 bases; nucleotides not matched to a gene: 6. This CDR3 reads CASSRDRTDYGYTF. CDR3 DNA sequence: TGCGCCAGCAGTCGGGACAGGACTGACTATGGCTACACCTTC.

The CDR3 coding sequence is TGTGCCAGCAGCCTGACTAGCGGGGGCCTAAGCTCCTACGAGCAGTACTTC. Amino acid sequence: CASSLTSGGLSSYEQYF. This chain uses TRBV11-2 with TRBJ2-7; 12 positions match TRBD2. CDR3 length equals 17 residues. Germline CDR1 reads SGHAT; CDR2 reads FQNNGV. V lost 5 bases to trimming and J lost 0 bases; unmatched junction nucleotides: 8.